The 23 T cell receptor beta chains below come from one sample, sequenced in a study of T cell repertoires in cytomegalovirus infection. TCRdb re-analysed the reads in MiXCR, keeping a single row per CDR3 protein. This sample has 150,000 to 200,000 distinct CDR3 sequences, with roughly 19% found just once. The specimen was PBMCs. The receptors were sampled from a human donor in good health (CMV status not recorded). Some clones in this sample may be carry-over from other donors' samples.

This clonotype was counted between two and nine times. The CDR3 DNA is TGTGCCAGCAGTTTAAGAGCTTCAGGGTCCGAGCAGTACTTC. Its protein product is CASSLRASGSEQYF. The J gene is TRBJ2-7, the V gene TRBV12-3 or TRBV12-4; TRBD1 might be the D (5 bases). Trimming removed 2 bases from V and 6 bases from J, with 14 bases in between. The length of the CDR3 is 14 residues.

Only a few counts were recorded for this clonotype. The J gene is TRBJ2-5, the V gene TRBV7-9; D assignment may be TRBD1 or TRBD2 (5 bases each). The CDR3 covers 14 residues. Germline CDR1 SEHNR, CDR2 FQNEAQ (reference sequence). The ends were cut back, 2 bases at V and 5 bases at J, with 12 bases in the middle. The CDR3 reads CASSLSQGRETQYF. CDR3 in DNA: TGTGCCAGCAGCTTATCGCAGGGACGCGAGACCCAGTACTTC.

The chain employs TRBV28 and TRBJ2-1; no definite D call. The CDR3 covers 13 residues. CDR1 is MDHEN, CDR2 SYDVKM, per germline. Trimming cost V 6 bases and J 10 bases, with 16 bases left between them. This CDR3 is CASRSPKGAEQFF. Written as DNA, the CDR3 is TGTGCCAGCAGATCCCCTAAGGGCGCCGAGCAGTTCTTC.

This clonotype appeared a few times. In DNA form, the CDR3 reads TGCAGTGCCAATCCAGGGGCGCGGCTGGGCTACACCTTC. Translating gives CSANPGARLGYTF. The gene calls are TRBV20-1 and TRBJ1-2, with D tentatively TRBD1 (6 bases). This CDR3 has 13 amino acids. From germline, CDR1 is DFQATT and CDR2 SNEGSKA (reference sequence). Trimming took off 6 bases at V and 8 bases at J, with 19 bases between the two ends.

There are a few counts of this clonotype. The J gene is TRBJ2-2, the V gene TRBV3-1; TRBD1 matches 8 bases. The CDR3 sequence is 15 residues long. Germline V CDR1 and CDR2: LGHDT, YNNKEL (reference sequence). V was pared by 4 bases and J by 5 bases, with 6 bases of the junction left unmatched. CDR3 coding DNA: TGTGCCAGCAGCCTTCCAGGGGGCTTGACCGGGGAGCTGTTTTTT. This codes for CASSLPGGLTGELFF. The variable domain in full, completed from reference TRBV3-1 and TRBJ2-2, reads DTAVSQTPKYLVTQMGNDKSIKCEQNLGHDTMYWYKQDSKKFLKIMFSYNNKELIINETVPNRFSPKSPDKAHLNLHINSLELGDSAVYFCASSLPGGLTGELFFGEGSRLTVL.

The chain carries TRBV20-1 and TRBJ2-1, with TRBD1 identical over 7 bases. Trimming took 0 bases from V and 14 from J; bases not matched to a gene: 7. This CDR3 spans 12 amino acids. The germline gives CDR1 DFQATT, CDR2 SNEGSKA (reference sequence). Here the CDR3 reads CSAREPGQEEFF. The CDR3, as DNA: TGCAGTGCTAGAGAGCCAGGACAGGAGGAGTTCTTC.

This clonotype was counted only a few times. One base away lies a much larger clone, so this may be a sequencing read error. This sequence joins TRBV6-2 or TRBV6-3 and TRBJ2-1; the D gene is possibly TRBD1 (6 bases). The CDR3 spans 14 residues. Per the germline V gene, CDR1 is MNHEY and CDR2 is SVGEGT. The V gene lost 6 bases and the J gene lost 6 bases, with 15 bases spanning the gap. Here the CDR3 DNA reads TGTGCCAGCAGCTCGGGACCAGGGGCCAATGAGCAGTTCTTC. Its translation is CASSSGPGANEQFF.

This clonotype was recorded a few times. Written as DNA, the CDR3 is TGTGCCAGCAGTTTTTACCAGAACACTGAAGCTTTCTTT. Its protein product is CASSFYQNTEAFF. The V and J genes are TRBV28 and TRBJ1-1; the D is unclear. The germline gives CDR1 MDHEN, CDR2 SYDVKM. Trimming stripped 3 bases from V and 1 base from J, with 6 bases between. The length of the CDR3 is 13 residues.

This clonotype showed up many times. The chain couples TRBV12-3 or TRBV12-4 to TRBJ1-1; 7 bases are shared with TRBD1. This CDR3 has 13 residues. The junction had 4 bases not matched to a gene; V was cut back by 6 bases and J by 3 bases. The CDR3 coding sequence is TGTGCCAGCAGACGACAGGGCTACACTGAAGCTTTCTTT. It codes for CASRRQGYTEAFF.

V and J are TRBV5-1 and TRBJ2-2; D is ambiguous. The CDR3 spans 15 residues. Between the trimmed V and J ends, which lost 1 base and 0 bases, there was a span of 7 bases. CDR1 is SGHRS and CDR2 is YFSETQ in the germline V gene. The CDR3 DNA reads as TGCGCCAGCAGCTTGCGAACAGCGAACACCGGGGAGCTGTTTTTT. Encoded protein: CASSLRTANTGELFF.

This clonotype was detected ten times or more. V gene TRBV28 combines with J gene TRBJ2-5; D may be TRBD2 (7 bases). The CDR3 totals 15 residues. CDR1 MDHEN and CDR2 SYDVKM come from the germline V gene. V lost 6 bases, J lost 1 base, and 15 bases lay in between. CDR3 amino acids: CASSPGGGGQETQYF. In DNA, the CDR3 is TGTGCCAGCAGCCCCGGGGGAGGGGGCCAAGAGACCCAGTACTTC.

About this clonotype: Since a much larger clone is just one base distant, this may be a read error. The rearrangement uses TRBV7-9 and TRBJ2-4; a possible D gene is TRBD1 (5 bases). CDR1 is SEHNR, CDR2 FQNEAQ, per germline (reference sequence). Trimming removed 0 bases from V and 9 bases from J, with 15 bases in between. The CDR3 spans 15 residues. Here the CDR3 DNA reads TGTGCCAGCAGCTTAGCGGCAGGGATTTTAAGCATTCAGTACTTC. It yields the protein CASSLAAGILSIQYF.

The chain recombines TRBV5-6 with TRBJ2-3; D gene unclear. The CDR3 is 17 residues long. The germline gives CDR1 SGHDT, CDR2 YYEEEE. Trimming took off 0 bases at V and 2 bases at J, with 16 bases between the two ends. The CDR3 here is CASSLGELRLYTDTQYF. The CDR3 region has the DNA TGTGCCAGCAGCTTGGGGGAACTCCGCCTATACACAGATACGCAGTATTTT.

CDR3 DNA: TGTGCCAGCACCCGACCCCTGACCGGGGAGCTGTTTTTT. Amino acids: CASTRPLTGELFF. V usage is TRBV6-2 or TRBV6-3 and J usage is TRBJ2-2; D gene ambiguous. Germline CDR1 is MNHEY and CDR2 is SVGEGT. Trimming pared 7 bases from V and 5 bases from J, leaving 11 bases between. There are 13 residues in the CDR3.

There are a few counts of this clonotype. The V and J genes are TRBV5-4 and TRBJ2-1; D is undetermined. This CDR3 has 13 residues. Germline V lookup: CDR1 SGHNT, CDR2 YYREEE (reference sequence). Trimming stripped 1 base from V and 7 bases from J, with 9 bases between. This CDR3 reads CASSLSGFNEQFF. CDR3 DNA: TGTGCCAGCAGCTTGTCTGGTTTTAATGAGCAGTTCTTC.

This clonotype was picked up many times. The rearrangement uses TRBV5-1 and TRBJ2-7; TRBD2 is a possible D gene (6 bases). This CDR3 region has 14 residues. V lost 4 bases to trimming and J lost 1 base, with 12 bases between them. CDR1 and CDR2 from the germline V gene are SGHRS and YFSETQ. The CDR3 protein is CASSPGSNSYEQYF. CDR3 DNA sequence: TGCGCCAGCAGCCCCGGGAGTAATTCCTACGAGCAGTACTTC.

This clonotype was seen ten or more times. The V and J genes are TRBV6-5 and TRBJ2-3; 10 bases align to TRBD2. With 7 bases clipped from V and 0 bases from J, the junction kept 16 bases outside the gene matches. Per germline, CDR1 MNHEY and CDR2 SVGAGI. This CDR3 contains 19 residues. CDR3: CASIKKVGLASTSTDTQYF. CDR3 bases: TGTGCCAGCATTAAAAAGGTGGGACTAGCGAGTACTAGCACAGATACGCAGTATTTT.

This chain uses TRBV6-2 or TRBV6-3 with TRBJ2-7; 11 positions agree with TRBD2. This CDR3 is 15 amino acids long. Germline V CDR1 and CDR2: MNHEY, SVGEGT. The ends lost 6 bases at V and 3 bases at J; junction bases unmatched: 7. CDR3 region: CASRLRLAGIYEQYF. The CDR3 DNA is TGTGCCAGCAGACTGAGACTAGCGGGGATCTACGAGCAGTACTTC.

V and J are TRBV28 and TRBJ2-1, with 15 positions matching TRBD2. The CDR3 sequence is 19 residues long. V was clipped by 5 bases and J by 4 bases; unmatched bases: 12. CDR1 and CDR2 (germline): MDHEN, SYDVKM. For the CDR3, the DNA is TGTGCCAGCAGTGCGGGATTGGGACTAGCGGGAGGTCTTTACAATGAGCAGTTCTTC. The encoded protein is CASSAGLGLAGGLYNEQFF. The full variable domain, rest sourced from reference TRBV28 and TRBJ2-1, is DVKVTQSSRYLVKRTGEKVFLECVQDMDHENMFWYRQDPGLGLRLIYFSYDVKMKEKGDIPEGYSVSREKKERFSLILESASTNQTSMYLCASSAGLGLAGGLYNEQFFGPGTRLTVL.

CDR3 region: CASSSPTGVSYEQYF. DNA for the CDR3: TGTGCCAGCAGTTCCCCGACAGGGGTCTCCTACGAGCAGTACTTC. The rearrangement joins TRBV28 to TRBJ2-7; 8 nucleotides agree with TRBD1. Germline CDR1 and CDR2: MDHEN and SYDVKM. The CDR3 covers 15 residues. V was clipped by 4 bases and J by 0 bases; unmatched bases: 5.

This clonotype was picked up many times. The V gene is TRBV7-8, the J gene TRBJ1-6, with TRBD1 matching over 7 bases. Germline CDR1 and CDR2: SGHVS and FQNEAQ. After removal of 4 bases from V and 7 bases from J, the junction contained 10 bases not matched to a gene. The CDR3 totals 16 residues. This CDR3 reads CASSSITSRGNSPLHF. As DNA, the CDR3 is TGTGCCAGCAGCTCTATCACCTCCAGGGGGAATTCACCCCTCCACTTT. Combining the CDR3 with reference TRBV7-8 and TRBJ1-6 gives the whole variable domain GAGVSQSPRYKVAKRGQDVALRCDPISGHVSLFWYQQALGQGPEFLTYFQNEAQLDKSGLPSDRFFAERPEGSVSTLKIQRTQQEDSAVYLCASSSITSRGNSPLHFGNGTRLTVT.

Only a few counts were recorded for this clonotype. The rearrangement joins TRBV5-6 to TRBJ1-5, with TRBD1 as a possible D gene (6 bases). Germline CDR1 is SGHDT and CDR2 is YYEEEE. The germline V and J ends were trimmed by 2 bases and 7 bases, with 19 bases remaining between them. CDR3 length: 16 residues. This CDR3 reads CASSFRGSGVGQPQHF. The CDR3 DNA reads TGTGCCAGCAGCTTCCGGGGCTCAGGGGTCGGCCAGCCCCAGCATTTT.

This clonotype has only a few counts. The chain carries TRBV6-4 and TRBJ1-2; TRBD1 matches at 7 bases. The CDR3 has 14 residues. The V and J ends lost 2 bases and 6 bases, in that order; junction bases with no gene match: 6. Per germline, CDR1 MRHNA and CDR2 SNTAGT. CDR3 DNA sequence: TGTGCCAGCAGTGACCCGGGACAGCCGCATGGCTACACCTTC. As protein: CASSDPGQPHGYTF.